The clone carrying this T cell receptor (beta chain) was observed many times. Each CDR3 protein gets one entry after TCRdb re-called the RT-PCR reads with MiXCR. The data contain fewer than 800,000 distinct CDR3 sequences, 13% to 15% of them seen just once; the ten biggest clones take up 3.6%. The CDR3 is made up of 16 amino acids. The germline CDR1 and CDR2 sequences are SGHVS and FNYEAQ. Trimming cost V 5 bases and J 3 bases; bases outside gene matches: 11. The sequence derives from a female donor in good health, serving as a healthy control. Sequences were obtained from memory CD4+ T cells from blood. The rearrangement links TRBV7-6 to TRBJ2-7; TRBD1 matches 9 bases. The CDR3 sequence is CASSPRGGQGHYEQYF. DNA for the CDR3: TGTGCCAGCAGCCCCAGGGGGGGACAGGGACACTACGAGCAGTACTTC.